What follows are 25 T cell receptor beta chains derived from one specimen sequenced in a study of shared clonotypes between healthy human individuals. Only in-frame clones appear in the TCRdb table, and some are missing; sequencing was by immunoSEQ multiplex PCR. This sample has 450,000 to 500,000 clones, with around 80% found just once. Material: PBMCs. All receptors derive from a woman aged 40 to 55 in good health. Some clones in this sample may be carry-over from other donors' samples.

The chain's CDR3 is CASSGRLTYEQYF. The CDR3 bases are TGTGCCAGCAGTGGCAGACTCACCTACGAGCAGTACTTC. This chain uses TRBV27 with TRBJ2-7; D gene unclear. Trimming cost V 5 bases and J 2 bases, with 10 bases left between them. The germline V gene has CDR1 MNHEY and CDR2 SMNVEV (reference sequence). The CDR3 consists of 13 residues.

In this sample, this clone turned up many times. This chain links TRBV5-1 with TRBJ2-7; weak D call: TRBD2 (5 bases). Germline V gene lookup returns CDR1 SGHRS and CDR2 YFSETQ. The CDR3 covers 14 residues. V was shortened by 4 bases and J by 3 bases, with 14 bases between the two germline ends. CDR3 coding DNA: TGCGCCAGCAGCGCAGCTAGCCGAAACTACGAGCAGTACTTC. Its translation is CASSAASRNYEQYF.

J is TRBJ2-5 and V is TRBV28; 9 positions match TRBD2. CDR1 MDHEN and CDR2 SYDVKM come from the germline V gene. CDR3 length: 14 amino acids. The V and J ends lost 7 bases and 2 bases, in that order; junction bases with no gene match: 5. In DNA, the CDR3 is TGTGCCAGCACGCCAGCGGGAGGACAAGAGACCCAGTACTTC. Amino acid sequence: CASTPAGGQETQYF. Combining the CDR3 with reference TRBV28 and TRBJ2-5 gives the whole variable domain DVKVTQSSRYLVKRTGEKVFLECVQDMDHENMFWYRQDPGLGLRLIYFSYDVKMKEKGDIPEGYSVSREKKERFSLILESASTNQTSMYLCASTPAGGQETQYFGPGTRLLVL.

The rearrangement uses TRBV27 and TRBJ1-1; TRBD1 aligns across 12 bases. This CDR3 comprises 14 residues. Germline-derived CDR1 and CDR2 are MNHEY and SMNVEV (reference sequence). J was trimmed by 11 bases and V by 6 bases; bases with no gene match: 10. The CDR3 bases are TGTGCCAGCAGACCCCGGGACAGGGGGCTGGGGGCTTTCTTT. Its translation is CASRPRDRGLGAFF.

CDR3 loop: CASSLDWPGEGNTEAFF. CDR3 nucleotides: TGCGCCAGCAGCTTGGATTGGCCAGGGGAGGGGAACACTGAAGCTTTCTTT. V gene TRBV5-1 combines with J gene TRBJ1-1, with D tentatively TRBD1 (6 bases). Germline values: CDR1 SGHRS, CDR2 YFSETQ. Trimming pared 0 bases from V and 1 base from J, leaving 16 bases between. CDR3 length: 17 residues.

This clone has only a few counts. Other nucleotide sequences in the sample specify the same CDR3. The J gene is TRBJ1-1, the V gene TRBV28; D remains ambiguous. The CDR3 spans 13 residues. Per germline, CDR1 MDHEN and CDR2 SYDVKM. V lost 1 base, J lost 2 bases, and 5 bases lay in between. The CDR3 here is CASSLLRNTEAFF. In nucleotides, the CDR3 is TGTGCCAGCAGTTTATTAAGAAACACTGAAGCTTTCTTT.

The chain carries TRBV7-9 and TRBJ2-5; either TRBD1 or TRBD2 may fit D (5 bases each). The CDR3 has 12 residues. Trimming cost V 8 bases and J 4 bases, with 11 bases left between them. Germline V CDR1 and CDR2: SEHNR, FQNEAQ (reference sequence). The DNA of the CDR3 is TGTGCCAGCTCTCGGGGCTTAGAGACCCAGTACTTC. The encoded protein is CASSRGLETQYF.

Concerning this clone: A much larger clone differs by one base, so this may be a read error. The CDR3 nucleotides are TGTGCCAGCAGTCCCAGGGGGCCCTACAATGAGCAGTTCTTC. This translates into CASSPRGPYNEQFF. The gene calls are TRBV6-1 and TRBJ2-1; 8 bases fit TRBD1. The length of the CDR3 is 14 residues. V dropped 5 bases and J dropped 2; count of bases not matched to a gene: 2. Germline V gene data show CDR1 as MNHNS and CDR2 as SASEGT.

The V gene is TRBV7-8, the J gene TRBJ2-3; 7 nucleotides line up with TRBD2. Germline-derived CDR1 and CDR2 are SGHVS and FQNEAQ. The CDR3 is 15 amino acids. V gave up 1 base and J gave up 4 bases; unmatched junction bases: 5. CDR3 bases: TGTGCCAGCAGCTTAGGGGGGGGAAGGTCAGATACGCAGTATTTT. This encodes CASSLGGGRSDTQYF.

The chain couples TRBV21-1 to TRBJ1-1; the table assigns TRBD1, which was not confirmed against the DNA. TRBV21-1 has pseudogene status. The CDR3 is 19 amino acids. This CDR3 reads CASSKTLDPGTGFCAEAFF. In DNA, the CDR3 is TGTGCCAGCAGCAAAACCTTAGACCCCGGGACAGGGTTTTGCGCTGAAGCTTTCTTT.

The CDR3 sequence is CSVRGSGYYEQYF. CDR3 DNA sequence: TGCAGCGTTCGTGGTAGCGGCTACTACGAGCAGTACTTC. The rearrangement joins TRBV29-1 to TRBJ2-7; possibly TRBD2 for D (6 bases). The V end lost 5 bases, the J end lost 3 bases, and 14 bases lay between the germline ends. The CDR3 covers 13 residues. From germline, CDR1 is SQVTM and CDR2 ANQGSEA.

The chain combines TRBV29-1 with TRBJ2-7, with D possibly being TRBD1 or TRBD2 (6 bases each). The germline gives CDR1 SQVTM, CDR2 ANQGSEA. V was cut by 4 bases and J by 4 bases, with 29 bases left in between. The CDR3 totals 18 residues. The CDR3 region has the DNA TGCAGCGTTGGAAAGTGGTCGGGGGCCCGTGGCACACCATACGAGCAGTACTTC. Amino acids: CSVGKWSGARGTPYEQYF.

J is TRBJ1-2 and V is TRBV7-6; D perhaps matches TRBD1 (5 bases). This CDR3 contains 15 residues. Germline V gene sequence: CDR1 SGHVS, CDR2 FNYEAQ. Trimming took 5 bases from V and 4 from J, leaving 17 bases between them. The CDR3 sequence is CASSPPGRGGYGYTF. The CDR3 DNA sequence: TGTGCCAGCAGCCCCCCGGGGAGGGGTGGCTATGGCTACACCTTC.

The genes are TRBV28 and TRBJ2-1, with TRBD2 matching 9 bases. With V trimmed by 6 bases and J by 2 bases, 17 bases remained unmatched. CDR3 length equals 19 residues. CDR1 is MDHEN and CDR2 is SYDVKM in the germline V gene. The CDR3 is CASSNGLGRRLAAYNEQFF. CDR3 DNA sequence: TGTGCCAGCAGCAATGGACTAGGAAGGAGACTAGCGGCCTACAATGAGCAGTTCTTC.

In its sample, this clone was seen a few times. Other DNA sequences from this sample encode an identical CDR3 as well. The chain combines TRBV11-2 with TRBJ2-3; D gene ambiguous. The CDR3 totals 12 residues. Looked up from germline, CDR1 is SGHAT and CDR2 is FQNNGV. V was shortened by 1 base and J by 6 bases, with 5 bases between the two germline ends. The CDR3 loop is CASSLGTDTQYF. The CDR3 DNA is TGTGCCAGCAGCTTAGGTACTGATACGCAGTATTTT.

Here the CDR3 reads CASRWGRWEGNEQFF. Here the CDR3 DNA reads TGTGCCAGCAGATGGGGACGGTGGGAGGGCAATGAGCAGTTCTTC. The chain recombines TRBV21-1 with TRBJ2-1; TRBD2 reflects the table's D call only, with no check against the DNA. TRBV21-1 is reported as a pseudogene. The CDR3 is 15 residues long.

This rearrangement joins TRBV25-1 to TRBJ1-3; D call uncertain. The CDR3 consists of 13 residues. Germline V gene lookup returns CDR1 MGHDK and CDR2 SYGVNS. Deletions cut 6 bases from V and 0 bases from J, with 6 bases between. The CDR3 loop is CASSLASGNTIYF. In DNA form, the CDR3 reads TGTGCCAGCAGCCTGGCCTCTGGAAACACCATATATTTT.

The V call is TRBV7-2, the J call TRBJ2-6; D is ambiguous. CDR3 size: 12 residues. V was clipped by 1 base and J by 12 bases, with 7 bases between them. Looked up from germline, CDR1 is SGHTA and CDR2 is FQGNSA. The CDR3 is CASSLDQGVLTF. CDR3 nucleotides: TGTGCCAGCAGCTTAGATCAAGGCGTCCTGACTTTC.

Concerning this clone itself: This may arise from a read error, as a much more abundant clone is one base away. In the same sample, other DNA sequences code for this CDR3. This chain links TRBV25-1 with TRBJ2-7; D not certain. This CDR3 spans 13 amino acids. Deletions cut 6 bases from V and 5 bases from J, with 14 bases between. Looked up from germline, CDR1 is MGHDK and CDR2 is SYGVNS. CDR3 sequence (DNA): TGTGCCAGCAGCGATCGGGCGGTCAACGAGCAGTACTTC. Its protein is CASSDRAVNEQYF.

V is TRBV10-3 and J is TRBJ2-2; D ambiguous. Germline assignment: CDR1 ENHRY and CDR2 SYGVKD. The CDR3 is 14 residues long. The V gene lost 10 bases and the J gene lost 1 base, with 13 bases spanning the gap. CDR3 in DNA: TGTGCCACCACCCCGCTCCAGAACACCGGGGAGCTGTTTTTT. This translates into CATTPLQNTGELFF.

Notes on this clone: A single base separates this from a much larger clone, so it may be a read error. V is TRBV5-4 and J is TRBJ1-2; TRBD1 agrees at 9 bases. From germline, CDR1 is SGHNT and CDR2 YYREEE (reference sequence). The CDR3 covers 14 residues. V shed 4 bases, J shed 4 bases, and the junction held 5 bases outside the gene matches. The CDR3 reads CASSPDRGSYGYTF. In DNA form, the CDR3 reads TGTGCCAGCAGCCCGGACAGGGGAAGCTATGGCTACACCTTC.

The chain couples TRBV7-8 to TRBJ2-7; 14 bases fit TRBD2. Germline assignment: CDR1 SGHVS and CDR2 FQNEAQ. CDR3 length: 15 amino acids. Trimming at V came to 5 bases and at J to 6 bases, leaving 6 bases not matched to a gene. The CDR3 DNA reads TGTGCCAGCAGCCCGACGACTAGCGGGAGGGGCGAGCAGTACTTC. Translated, it gives CASSPTTSGRGEQYF.

This clone was found once. The chain has TRBV7-9 and TRBJ1-4; 9 bases match TRBD1. Germline trimming cut 5 bases from V and 8 bases from J; bases unmatched to any gene: 12. This CDR3 comprises 16 residues. Germline loops: CDR1 SEHNR, CDR2 FQNEAQ (reference sequence). The CDR3 loop reads CASSPKGQGLGEKLFF. The DNA for the CDR3 is TGTGCCAGCAGCCCCAAGGGACAGGGTTTAGGCGAAAAACTGTTTTTT.

The V call is TRBV30, the J call TRBJ1-2, with no clear D. The germline V gene encodes CDR1 GTSNPN and CDR2 SVGIG (reference sequence). The V gene lost 2 bases and the J gene lost 5 bases, with 9 bases spanning the gap. This CDR3 spans 12 amino acids. This CDR3 reads CAWSTSGYGYTF. CDR3 in DNA: TGTGCCTGGAGTACCTCAGGTTATGGCTACACCTTC.

This chain links TRBV7-6 with TRBJ2-7; D remains unclear. Germline-derived CDR1 and CDR2 are SGHVS and FNYEAQ. The CDR3 has 12 amino acids. The V end lost 4 bases, the J end lost 0 bases, and 4 bases lay between the germline ends. The CDR3 sequence: CASSSASYEQYF. CDR3 sequence (DNA): TGTGCCAGCAGCTCCGCCTCCTACGAGCAGTACTTC.